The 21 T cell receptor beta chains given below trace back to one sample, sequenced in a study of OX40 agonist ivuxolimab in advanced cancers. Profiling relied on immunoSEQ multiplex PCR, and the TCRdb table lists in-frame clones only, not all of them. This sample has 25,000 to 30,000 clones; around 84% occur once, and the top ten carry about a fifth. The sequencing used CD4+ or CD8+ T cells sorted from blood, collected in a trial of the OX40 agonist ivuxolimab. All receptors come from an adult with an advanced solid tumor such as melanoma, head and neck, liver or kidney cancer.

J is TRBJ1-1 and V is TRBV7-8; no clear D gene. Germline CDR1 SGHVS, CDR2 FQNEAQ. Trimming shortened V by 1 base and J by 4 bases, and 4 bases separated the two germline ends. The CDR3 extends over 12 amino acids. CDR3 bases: TGTGCCAGCAGCTTAGGGACCACTGAAGCTTTCTTT. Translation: CASSLGTTEAFF.

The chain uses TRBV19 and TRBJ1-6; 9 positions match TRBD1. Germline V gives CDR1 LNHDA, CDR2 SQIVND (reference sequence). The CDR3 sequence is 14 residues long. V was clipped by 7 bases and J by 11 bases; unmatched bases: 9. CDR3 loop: CASKDRDRAPPLHF. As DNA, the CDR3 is TGTGCCAGTAAAGACCGGGACAGGGCCCCACCCCTCCACTTT.

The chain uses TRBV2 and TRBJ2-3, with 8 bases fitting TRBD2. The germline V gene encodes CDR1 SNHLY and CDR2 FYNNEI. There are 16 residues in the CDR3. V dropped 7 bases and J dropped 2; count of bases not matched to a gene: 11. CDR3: CASTRGSGDLTDTQYF. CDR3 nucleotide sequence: TGTGCCAGCACCCGGGGTAGCGGGGATCTCACAGATACGCAGTATTTT.

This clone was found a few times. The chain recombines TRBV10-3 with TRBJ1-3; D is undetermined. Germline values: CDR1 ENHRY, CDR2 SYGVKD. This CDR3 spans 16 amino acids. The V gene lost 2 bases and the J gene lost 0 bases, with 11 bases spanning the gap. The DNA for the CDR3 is TGTGCCATCAGTGAGGGAACCCCAAGCTCTGGAAACACCATATATTTT. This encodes CAISEGTPSSGNTIYF.

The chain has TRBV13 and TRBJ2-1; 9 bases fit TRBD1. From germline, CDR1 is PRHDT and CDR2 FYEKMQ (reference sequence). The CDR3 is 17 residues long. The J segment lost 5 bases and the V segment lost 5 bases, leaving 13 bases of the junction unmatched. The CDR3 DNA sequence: TGTGCCAGCAGCCCCGCCCTACCGGGACAGGGAGACAATGAGCAGTTCTTC. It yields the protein CASSPALPGQGDNEQFF.

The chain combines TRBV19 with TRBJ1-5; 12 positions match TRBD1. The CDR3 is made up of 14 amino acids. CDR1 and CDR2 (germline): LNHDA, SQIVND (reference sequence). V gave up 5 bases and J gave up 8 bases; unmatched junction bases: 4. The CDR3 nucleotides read TGTGCCAGTAGTGGGACAGGGGGCAGGGAGCCCCAGCATTTT. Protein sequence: CASSGTGGREPQHF.

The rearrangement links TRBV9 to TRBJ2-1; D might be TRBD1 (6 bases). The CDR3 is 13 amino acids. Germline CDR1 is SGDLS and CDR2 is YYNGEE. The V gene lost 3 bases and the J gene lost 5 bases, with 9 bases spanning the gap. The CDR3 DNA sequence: TGTGCCAGCAGCGCTGGACAGAACAATGAGCAGTTCTTC. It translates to CASSAGQNNEQFF.

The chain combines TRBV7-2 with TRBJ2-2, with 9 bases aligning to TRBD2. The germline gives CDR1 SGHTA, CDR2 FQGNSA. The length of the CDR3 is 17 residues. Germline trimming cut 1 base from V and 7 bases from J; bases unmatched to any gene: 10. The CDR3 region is CASSLEVSGSLVGELFF. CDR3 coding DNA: TGTGCCAGCAGCTTAGAAGTTAGCGGGAGTCTTGTCGGGGAGCTGTTTTTT.

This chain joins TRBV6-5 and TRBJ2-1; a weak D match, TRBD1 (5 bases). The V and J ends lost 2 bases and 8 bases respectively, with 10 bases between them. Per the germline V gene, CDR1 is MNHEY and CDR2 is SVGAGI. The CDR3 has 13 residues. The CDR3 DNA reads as TGTGCCAGCAGTTACCGCAGGGCGGATGAGCAGTTCTTC. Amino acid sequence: CASSYRRADEQFF.

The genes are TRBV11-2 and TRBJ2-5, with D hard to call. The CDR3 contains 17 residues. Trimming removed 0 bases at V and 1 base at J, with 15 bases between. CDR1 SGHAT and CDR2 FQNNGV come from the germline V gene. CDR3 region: CASSLEGPGRPQETQYF. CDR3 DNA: TGTGCCAGCAGCTTAGAAGGTCCCGGCAGACCCCAAGAGACCCAGTACTTC.

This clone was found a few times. In DNA form, the CDR3 reads TGTGCCAGTAGTATCGGGACCCTTGTATTTTTT. Translating it yields CASSIGTLVFF. V is TRBV19 and J is TRBJ1-4; perhaps TRBD1 as D (5 bases). This CDR3 is 11 amino acids long. The germline V gene has CDR1 LNHDA and CDR2 SQIVND (reference sequence). Between the trimmed V and J ends, which lost 3 bases and 17 bases, there was a span of 13 bases.

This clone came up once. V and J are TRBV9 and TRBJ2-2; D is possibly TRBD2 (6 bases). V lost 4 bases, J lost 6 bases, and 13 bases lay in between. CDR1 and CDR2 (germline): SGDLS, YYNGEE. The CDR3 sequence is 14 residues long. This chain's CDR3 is CASSPGLSPGELFF. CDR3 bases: TGTGCCAGCAGCCCCGGACTATCTCCCGGGGAGCTGTTTTTT. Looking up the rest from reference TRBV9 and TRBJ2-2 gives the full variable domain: DSGVTQTPKHLITATGQRVTLRCSPRSGDLSVYWYQQSLDQGLQFLIQYYNGEERAKGNILERFSAQQFPDLHSELNLSSLELGDSALYFCASSPGLSPGELFFGEGSRLTVL.

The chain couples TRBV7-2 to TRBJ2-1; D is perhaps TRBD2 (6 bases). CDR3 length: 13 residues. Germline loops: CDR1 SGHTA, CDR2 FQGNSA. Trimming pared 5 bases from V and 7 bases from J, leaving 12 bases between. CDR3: CASSPAAGNEQFF. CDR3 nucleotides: TGTGCCAGCAGCCCCGCCGCGGGAAATGAGCAGTTCTTC.

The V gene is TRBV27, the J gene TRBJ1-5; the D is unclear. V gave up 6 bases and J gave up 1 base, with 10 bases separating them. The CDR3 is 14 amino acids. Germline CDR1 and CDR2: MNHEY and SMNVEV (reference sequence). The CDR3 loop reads CASSPLGSNQPQHF. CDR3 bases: TGTGCCAGCAGCCCCTTGGGGAGCAATCAGCCCCAGCATTTT.

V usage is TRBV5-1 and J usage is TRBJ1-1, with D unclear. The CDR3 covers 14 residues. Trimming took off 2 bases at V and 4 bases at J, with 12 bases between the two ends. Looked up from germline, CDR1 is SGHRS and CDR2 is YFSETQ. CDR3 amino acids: CASSLFGKGTEAFF. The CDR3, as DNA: TGCGCCAGCAGCTTATTCGGGAAAGGCACTGAAGCTTTCTTT.

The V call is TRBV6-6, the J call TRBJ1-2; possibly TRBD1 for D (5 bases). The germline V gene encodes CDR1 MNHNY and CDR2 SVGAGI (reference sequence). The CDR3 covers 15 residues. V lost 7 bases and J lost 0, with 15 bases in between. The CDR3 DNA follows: TGTGCCAGCACTCCTTCGGGGGGACCTAACTATGGCTACACCTTC. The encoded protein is CASTPSGGPNYGYTF.

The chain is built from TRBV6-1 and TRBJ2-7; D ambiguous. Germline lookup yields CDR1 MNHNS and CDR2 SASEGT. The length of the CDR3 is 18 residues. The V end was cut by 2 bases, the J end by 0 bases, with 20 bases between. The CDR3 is CASSEWVLWTDLSYEQYF. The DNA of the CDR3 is TGTGCCAGCAGTGAATGGGTCTTATGGACGGACCTCTCCTACGAGCAGTACTTC.

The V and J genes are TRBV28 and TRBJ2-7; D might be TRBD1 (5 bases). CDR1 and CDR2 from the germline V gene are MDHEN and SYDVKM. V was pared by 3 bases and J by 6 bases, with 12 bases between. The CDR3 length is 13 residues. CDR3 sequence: CASSFASRAEQYF. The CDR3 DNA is TGTGCCAGCAGTTTTGCCTCCAGGGCCGAGCAGTACTTC. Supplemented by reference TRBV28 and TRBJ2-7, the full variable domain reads DVKVTQSSRYLVKRTGEKVFLECVQDMDHENMFWYRQDPGLGLRLIYFSYDVKMKEKGDIPEGYSVSREKKERFSLILESASTNQTSMYLCASSFASRAEQYFGPGTRLTVT.

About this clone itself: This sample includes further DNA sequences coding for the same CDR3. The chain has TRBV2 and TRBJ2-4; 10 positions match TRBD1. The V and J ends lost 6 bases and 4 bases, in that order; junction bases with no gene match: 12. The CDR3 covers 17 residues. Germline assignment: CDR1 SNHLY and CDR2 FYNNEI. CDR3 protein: CASRPPPPGQGKNIQYF. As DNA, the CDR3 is TGTGCCAGCAGACCTCCGCCCCCGGGACAGGGGAAAAACATTCAGTACTTC.

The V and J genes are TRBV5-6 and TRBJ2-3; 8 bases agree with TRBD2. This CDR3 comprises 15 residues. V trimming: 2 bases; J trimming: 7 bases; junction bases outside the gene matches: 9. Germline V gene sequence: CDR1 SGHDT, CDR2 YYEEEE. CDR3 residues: CASSFPGLGAYTQYF. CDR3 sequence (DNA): TGTGCCAGCAGCTTCCCGGGACTAGGAGCGTATACGCAGTATTTT.

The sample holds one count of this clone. CDR3 sequence (DNA): TGTGCCAGCAGCGGACAGAGTTCCTACGAGCAGTACTTC. Residues: CASSGQSSYEQYF. J is TRBJ2-7 and V is TRBV9; tentatively, D is TRBD1 (5 bases). Trimming stripped 3 bases from V and 1 base from J, with 8 bases between. The CDR3 runs to 13 residues. Germline values: CDR1 SGDLS, CDR2 YYNGEE.